This T cell receptor (beta chain) is drawn from a study of molecular identifiers for immune sequencing clone quantification. TCRdb used MiXCR to reprocess the PCR reads, holding one entry per CDR3 protein. The data contain more than 550,000 distinct CDR3 sequences, around 25% of them singletons. Regarding this clonotype: A much larger clone lies one base from this, so it may be a read error.

V dropped 6 bases and J dropped 2 bases, with 14 bases sitting between them. The CDR3 runs 15 residues. The germline V gene encodes CDR1 SGHVS and CDR2 FNYEAQ. The V and J genes are TRBV7-6 and TRBJ2-1; D possibly corresponds to TRBD2 (5 bases). Sequencing was performed on naive CD8+ T cells from blood, with Jurkat cell RNA spiked in. Subset of the sample: FACS-sorted CD8+CD4-CCR7+CD45RA+ naive T cells. This clonotype was obtained from a human donor in good health. Some libraries in this study had Jurkat cell RNA spiked in. The CDR3 coding sequence is TGTGCCAGCAGGGACGGCAGCGGTGCCTACAATGAGCAGTTCTTC. Its translation: CASRDGSGAYNEQFF.